This paragraph reports one T cell receptor beta chain. What it recognizes is unknown. The same CDR3 is also encoded by other DNA sequences in this sample. This sample was included in a study of shared clonotypes between healthy human individuals. Study results and limitations: Unshared clonotypes carried lower generation probabilities than those common to all four donors. As a rule, naive subsets had a larger estimated richness than memory subsets.

The V end was cut by 3 bases, the J end by 2 bases, with 10 bases between. CDR1 and CDR2 from the germline V gene are SGHNT and YYREEE (reference sequence). The CDR3 runs 14 residues. For each subset, genomic DNA was distributed in equal portions over several immunoSEQ plates. The repertoire was sequenced with immunoSEQ multiplex PCR; TCRdb's copy has only in-frame clones and lacks some. The profile shows 1.5 million to 1.9 million clones, 98% of them singletons. The sample was naive CD4+ T cells sorted from blood. Subset defined: CD45RA+ positively selected. This receptor was identified in a man aged 30 to 45 in good health. The rearrangement links TRBV5-4 to TRBJ2-3; perhaps TRBD1 as D (6 bases). The CDR3 protein is CASSSGTYTDTQYF. The CDR3 bases are TGTGCCAGCAGCTCCGGGACATACACAGATACGCAGTATTTT.